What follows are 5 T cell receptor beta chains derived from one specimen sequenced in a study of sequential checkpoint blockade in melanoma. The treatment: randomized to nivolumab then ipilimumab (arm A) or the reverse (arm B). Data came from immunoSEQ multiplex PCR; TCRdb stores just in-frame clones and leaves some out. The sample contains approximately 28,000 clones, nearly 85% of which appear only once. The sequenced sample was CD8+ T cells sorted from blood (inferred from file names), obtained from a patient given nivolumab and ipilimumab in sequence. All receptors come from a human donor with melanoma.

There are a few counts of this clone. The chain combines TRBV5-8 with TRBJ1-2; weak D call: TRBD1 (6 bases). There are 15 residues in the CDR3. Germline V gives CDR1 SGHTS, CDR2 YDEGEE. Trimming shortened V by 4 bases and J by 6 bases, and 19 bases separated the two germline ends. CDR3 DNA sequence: TGTGCCAGCAGCCAAGAAGGCTGGGAGGGGGATGGCTACACCTTC. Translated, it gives CASSQEGWEGDGYTF.

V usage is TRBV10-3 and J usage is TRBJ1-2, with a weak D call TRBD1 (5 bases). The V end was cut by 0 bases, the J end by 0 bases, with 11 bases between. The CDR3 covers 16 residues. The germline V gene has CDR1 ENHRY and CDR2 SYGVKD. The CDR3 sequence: CAISESETASNYGYTF. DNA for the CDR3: TGTGCCATCAGTGAGTCCGAGACAGCATCTAACTATGGCTACACCTTC.

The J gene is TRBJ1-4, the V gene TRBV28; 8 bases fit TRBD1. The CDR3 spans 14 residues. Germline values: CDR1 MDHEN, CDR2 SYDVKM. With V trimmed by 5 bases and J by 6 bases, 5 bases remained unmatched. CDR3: CASSPGTGHEKLFF. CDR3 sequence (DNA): TGTGCCAGCAGTCCCGGGACAGGTCATGAAAAACTGTTTTTT. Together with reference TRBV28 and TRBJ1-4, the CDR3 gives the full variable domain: DVKVTQSSRYLVKRTGEKVFLECVQDMDHENMFWYRQDPGLGLRLIYFSYDVKMKEKGDIPEGYSVSREKKERFSLILESASTNQTSMYLCASSPGTGHEKLFFGSGTQLSVL.

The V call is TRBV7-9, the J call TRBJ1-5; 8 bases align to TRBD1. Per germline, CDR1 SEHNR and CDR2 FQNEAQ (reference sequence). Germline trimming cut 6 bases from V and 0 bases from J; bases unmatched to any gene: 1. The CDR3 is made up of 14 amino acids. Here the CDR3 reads CASSQGASNQPQHF. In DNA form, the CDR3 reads TGTGCCAGCAGTCAGGGGGCTAGCAATCAGCCCCAGCATTTT.

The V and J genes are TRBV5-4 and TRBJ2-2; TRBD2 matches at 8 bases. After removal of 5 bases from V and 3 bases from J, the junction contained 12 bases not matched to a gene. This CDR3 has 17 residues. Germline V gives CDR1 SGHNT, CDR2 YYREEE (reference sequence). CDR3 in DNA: TGTGCCAGCAGATACCTAGCGGGTAGACTTGACACCGGGGAGCTGTTTTTT. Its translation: CASRYLAGRLDTGELFF.